This entry lists 12 T cell receptor beta chains sequenced from one sample in a study of blood T cell repertoires in COVID-19. TCRdb's table, derived via immunoSEQ multiplex PCR, lists solely in-frame clones and lacks some. The sample includes about 100,000 clones, around 92% seen only once; the top ten take 4% to 4.5%. The sample taken for sequencing was peripheral blood. The origin of the receptors is a man between 18 and 29 years old with acute or convalescent COVID-19.

V usage is TRBV2 and J usage is TRBJ1-2; perhaps TRBD1 as D (6 bases). Per germline, CDR1 SNHLY and CDR2 FYNNEI. CDR3 length: 12 residues. The germline V and J ends were trimmed by 8 bases and 6 bases, with 13 bases remaining between them. The CDR3: CASGGRVDGYTF. The CDR3, as DNA: TGTGCCAGCGGGGGCAGGGTCGATGGCTACACCTTC.

This clone occurred a few times. The genes are TRBV7-8 and TRBJ1-4; the D gene is possibly TRBD1 (5 bases). The germline V gene encodes CDR1 SGHVS and CDR2 FQNEAQ. The CDR3 covers 14 residues. The germline V and J ends were trimmed by 5 bases and 4 bases, with 11 bases remaining between them. CDR3 DNA sequence: TGTGCCAGCAGCGAAAGGGGTTTTAATGAAAAACTGTTTTTT. Translating gives CASSERGFNEKLFF. The variable domain in full, with the rest retrieved from reference TRBV7-8 and TRBJ1-4, is GAGVSQSPRYKVAKRGQDVALRCDPISGHVSLFWYQQALGQGPEFLTYFQNEAQLDKSGLPSDRFFAERPEGSVSTLKIQRTQQEDSAVYLCASSERGFNEKLFFGSGTQLSVL.

The chain combines TRBV4-1 with TRBJ2-3; D is undetermined. The CDR3 is made up of 16 amino acids. CDR1 is MGHRA and CDR2 is YSYEKL in the germline V gene. V gave up 1 base and J gave up 6 bases, with 17 bases separating them. This CDR3 reads CASSQVGSSLGDTQYF. The CDR3 nucleotides read TGCGCCAGCAGCCAAGTCGGTAGCTCCCTCGGGGATACGCAGTATTTT.

The chain couples TRBV24-1 to TRBJ2-2; 9 positions agree with TRBD1. The junction had 10 bases not matched to a gene; V was cut back by 4 bases and J by 14 bases. The CDR3 has 14 amino acids. Per the germline V gene, CDR1 is KGHDR and CDR2 is SFDVKD. The chain's CDR3 is CATSDAVPGQGLFF. CDR3 bases: TGTGCCACCAGTGACGCCGTCCCGGGACAGGGCCTGTTTTTT.

The genes are TRBV6-1 and TRBJ2-7; 8 bases are a match to TRBD1. The CDR3 length is 15 residues. Germline CDR1 reads MNHNS; CDR2 reads SASEGT. V shed 1 base, J shed 1 base, and the junction held 3 bases outside the gene matches. In nucleotides, the CDR3 is TGTGCCAGCAGTGAAGGACAGGGGATATCCTACGAGCAGTACTTC. Residues: CASSEGQGISYEQYF.

In DNA form, the CDR3 reads TGTGCCAGCAGTTTGCGGAACTTAAATCCGGATACGCAGTATTTT. Translated: CASSLRNLNPDTQYF. The chain is built from TRBV27 and TRBJ2-3; D unresolved. V was cut by 3 bases and J by 6 bases, with 16 bases left in between. Germline V lookup: CDR1 MNHEY, CDR2 SMNVEV (reference sequence). The CDR3 has 15 residues.

V is TRBV9 and J is TRBJ2-1; 7 bases agree with TRBD1. With 4 bases clipped from V and 0 bases from J, the junction kept 4 bases outside the gene matches. Germline CDR1 SGDLS, CDR2 YYNGEE. The CDR3 is 15 residues long. CDR3 region: CASSSEGASYNEQFF. The DNA for the CDR3 is TGTGCCAGCAGCTCAGAGGGGGCCTCCTACAATGAGCAGTTCTTC.

This chain uses TRBV4-1 with TRBJ1-2; no clear D. V gave up 2 bases and J gave up 3 bases, with 13 bases separating them. Germline V gene sequence: CDR1 MGHRA, CDR2 YSYEKL. The CDR3 is 15 amino acids. The CDR3 protein is CASSQPTGNYYGYTF. The DNA for the CDR3 is TGCGCCAGCAGCCAACCGACGGGGAACTACTATGGCTACACCTTC.

The chain links TRBV7-9 to TRBJ2-3; 9 bases fit TRBD2. The V gene end was trimmed by 5 bases and the J gene end by 0 bases; junction bases not matched to a gene: 9. There are 17 residues in the CDR3. Germline V gives CDR1 SEHNR, CDR2 FQNEAQ (reference sequence). CDR3: CASSPVGLAKSTDTQYF. In nucleotides, the CDR3 is TGTGCCAGCAGCCCTGTCGGACTAGCGAAGAGCACAGATACGCAGTATTTT.

This chain uses TRBV30 with TRBJ1-2; 10 bases are shared with TRBD1. V shed 2 bases, J shed 4 bases, and the junction held 7 bases outside the gene matches. The CDR3 contains 15 residues. The germline V gene has CDR1 GTSNPN and CDR2 SVGIG (reference sequence). The CDR3 spells CAWSFMRQGAYGYTF. DNA of the CDR3: TGTGCCTGGAGTTTCATGAGACAGGGGGCCTATGGCTACACCTTC.

The chain recombines TRBV9 with TRBJ1-3; TRBD1 might be the D (6 bases). V was pared by 3 bases and J by 3 bases, with 13 bases between. CDR1 and CDR2 (germline): SGDLS, YYNGEE. This CDR3 is 15 amino acids long. Here the CDR3 DNA reads TGTGCCAGCAGCGAAGCCAGGGGTGGTGGAAACACCATATATTTT. Its protein product is CASSEARGGGNTIYF.

The chain links TRBV12-3 or TRBV12-4 to TRBJ1-2; 8 bases align to TRBD1. V gave up 6 bases and J gave up 8 bases; unmatched junction bases: 8. The CDR3 has 13 amino acids. In DNA form, the CDR3 reads TGTGCCAGCAGGACAGGGGATGGGGACGGCTACACCTTC. Translation gives CASRTGDGDGYTF.